This T cell receptor beta chain was captured in a study of blood T cells in healthy people across ages. Germline V gives CDR1 SEHNR, CDR2 FQNEAQ (reference sequence). V trimming: 2 bases; J trimming: 7 bases; junction bases outside the gene matches: 5. This CDR3 contains 15 residues. For the second PCR, which ran for about 7 to 11 cycles, a sample-barcoded 5' primer and a J-beta primer mix were used. A template-switch adaptor that had 12 random nucleotides put a tag on each cDNA molecule. TCRdb itself ran the 5' RACE reads through MiXCR, one entry per CDR3 protein. The sample gives over 700,000 distinct CDR3 sequences, about 48% of which show up once; about 42% is in the top ten.

The source is an elderly man in good health. Sequenced sample: blood. This chain links TRBV7-9 with TRBJ1-6, with 7 bases matching TRBD1. CDR3 bases: TGTGCCAGCAGCTTAAGGACAGGCGAAAATTCACCCCTCCACTTT. It is translated as CASSLRTGENSPLHF.